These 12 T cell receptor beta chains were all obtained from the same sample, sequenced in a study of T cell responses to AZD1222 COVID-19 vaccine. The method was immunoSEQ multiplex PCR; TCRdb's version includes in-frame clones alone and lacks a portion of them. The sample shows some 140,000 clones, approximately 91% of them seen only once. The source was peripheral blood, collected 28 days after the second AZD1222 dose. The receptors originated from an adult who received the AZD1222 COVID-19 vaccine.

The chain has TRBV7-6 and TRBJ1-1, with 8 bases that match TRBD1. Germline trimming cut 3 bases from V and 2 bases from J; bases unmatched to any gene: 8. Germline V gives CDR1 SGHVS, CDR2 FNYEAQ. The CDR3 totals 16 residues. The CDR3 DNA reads TGTGCCAGCAGCTTGGGACAGGTAACCATTAACACTGAAGCTTTCTTT. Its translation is CASSLGQVTINTEAFF.

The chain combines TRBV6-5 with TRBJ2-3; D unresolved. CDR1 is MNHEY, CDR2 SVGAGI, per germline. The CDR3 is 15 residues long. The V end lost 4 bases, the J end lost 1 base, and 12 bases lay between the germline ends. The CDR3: CASSSLAQGTDTQYF. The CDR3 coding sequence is TGTGCCAGCAGTTCCCTCGCCCAGGGCACAGATACGCAGTATTTT.

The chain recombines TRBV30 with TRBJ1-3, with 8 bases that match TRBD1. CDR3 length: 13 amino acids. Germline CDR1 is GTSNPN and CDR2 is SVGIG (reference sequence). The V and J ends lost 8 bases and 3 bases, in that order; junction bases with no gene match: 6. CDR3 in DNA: TGTGCCGGTGACAGGGGAATTGGAAACACCATATATTTT. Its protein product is CAGDRGIGNTIYF.

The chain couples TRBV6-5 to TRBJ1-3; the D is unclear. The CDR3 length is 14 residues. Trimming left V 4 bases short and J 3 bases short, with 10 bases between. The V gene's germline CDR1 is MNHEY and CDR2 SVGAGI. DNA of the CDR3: TGTGCCAGCAGTTTACTAGGGTTTGGAAACACCATATATTTT. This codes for CASSLLGFGNTIYF.

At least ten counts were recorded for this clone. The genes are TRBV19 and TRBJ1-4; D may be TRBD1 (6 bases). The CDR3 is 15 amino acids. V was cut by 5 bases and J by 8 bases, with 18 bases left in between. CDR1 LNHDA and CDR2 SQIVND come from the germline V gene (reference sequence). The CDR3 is CASSPWTAHGEKLFF. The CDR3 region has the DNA TGTGCCAGTAGTCCTTGGACAGCCCACGGGGAAAAACTGTTTTTT. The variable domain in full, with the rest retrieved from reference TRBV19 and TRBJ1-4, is DGGITQSPKYLFRKEGQNVTLSCEQNLNHDAMYWYRQDPGQGLRLIYYSQIVNDFQKGDIAEGYSVSREKKESFPLTVTSAQKNPTAFYLCASSPWTAHGEKLFFGSGTQLSVL.

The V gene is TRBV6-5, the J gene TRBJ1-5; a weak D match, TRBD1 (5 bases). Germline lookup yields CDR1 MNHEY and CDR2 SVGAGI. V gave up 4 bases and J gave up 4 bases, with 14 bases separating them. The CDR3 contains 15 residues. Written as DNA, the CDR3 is TGTGCCAGCAGTTCATACGGGGACCCGAATCAGCCCCAGCATTTT. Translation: CASSSYGDPNQPQHF.

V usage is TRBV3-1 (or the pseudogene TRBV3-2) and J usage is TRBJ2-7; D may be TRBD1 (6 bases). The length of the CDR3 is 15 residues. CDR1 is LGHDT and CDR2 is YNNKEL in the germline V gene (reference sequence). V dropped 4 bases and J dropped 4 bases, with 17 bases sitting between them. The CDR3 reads CASSRTGTRPYEQYF. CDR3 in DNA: TGTGCCAGCAGCCGAACCGGGACACGACCTTACGAGCAGTACTTC.

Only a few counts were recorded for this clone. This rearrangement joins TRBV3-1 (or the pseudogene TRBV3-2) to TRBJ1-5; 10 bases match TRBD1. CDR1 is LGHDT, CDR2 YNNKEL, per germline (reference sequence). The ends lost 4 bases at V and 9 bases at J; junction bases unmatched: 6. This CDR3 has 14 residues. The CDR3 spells CASSPGQGDRPQHF. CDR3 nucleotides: TGTGCCAGCAGCCCTGGACAGGGGGACAGGCCCCAGCATTTT.

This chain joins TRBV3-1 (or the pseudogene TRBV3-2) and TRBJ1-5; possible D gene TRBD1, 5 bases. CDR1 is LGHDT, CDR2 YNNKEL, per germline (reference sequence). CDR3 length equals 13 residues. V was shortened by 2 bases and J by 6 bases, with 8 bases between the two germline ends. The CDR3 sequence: CASSQSGAQPQHF. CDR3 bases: TGTGCCAGCAGCCAAAGTGGGGCTCAGCCCCAGCATTTT.

CDR3 residues: CARSLWVPPASPGRYNEQFF. The CDR3 region has the DNA TGTGCCAGAAGCTTATGGGTCCCCCCCGCTAGTCCCGGTCGTTACAATGAGCAGTTCTTC. V and J are TRBV5-3 and TRBJ2-1, with unresolved D. TRBV5-3 is an ORF, with its function uncertain. V was shortened by 2 bases and J by 4 bases, with 28 bases between the two germline ends. The length of the CDR3 is 20 residues.

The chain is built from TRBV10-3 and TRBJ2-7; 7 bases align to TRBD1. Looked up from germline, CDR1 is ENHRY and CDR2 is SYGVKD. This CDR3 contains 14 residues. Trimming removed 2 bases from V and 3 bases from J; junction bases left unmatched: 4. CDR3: CAISEGTEGYEQYF. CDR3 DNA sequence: TGTGCCATCAGTGAGGGGACAGAGGGCTACGAGCAGTACTTC.

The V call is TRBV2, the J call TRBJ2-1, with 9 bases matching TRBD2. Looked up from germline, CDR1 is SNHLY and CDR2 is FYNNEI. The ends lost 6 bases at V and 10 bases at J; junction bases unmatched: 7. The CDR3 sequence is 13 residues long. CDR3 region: CASSWREGQEQFF. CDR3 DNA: TGTGCCAGCAGCTGGCGGGAGGGGCAAGAGCAGTTCTTC.